The 9 T cell receptor beta chains below were found in one sample sequenced in a study of blood T cell repertoires in COVID-19. Here immunoSEQ multiplex PCR was the method, and the copy in TCRdb shows in-frame clones only, minus some. Of about 250,000 clones listed, approximately 85% are singletons. Sequences were obtained from PBMCs or T cells enriched from blood (not recorded which). All receptors derive from a woman between 50 and 59 years old with acute COVID-19.

The chain joins TRBV9 to TRBJ1-5; TRBD1 matches at 10 bases. V dropped 0 bases and J dropped 6; count of bases not matched to a gene: 3. CDR1 and CDR2 (germline): SGDLS, YYNGEE. This CDR3 is 15 amino acids long. The CDR3 is CASSVETGGFQPQHF. CDR3 nucleotides: TGTGCCAGCAGCGTAGAGACAGGGGGCTTTCAGCCCCAGCATTTT.

The V call is TRBV9, the J call TRBJ1-1; TRBD1 might be the D (6 bases). CDR1 is SGDLS and CDR2 is YYNGEE in the germline V gene. Between the trimmed V and J ends, which lost 0 bases and 0 bases, there was a span of 15 bases. The CDR3 has 17 residues. The CDR3, as DNA: TGTGCCAGCAGCGTAGCTACACAGGGTGGAATGAACACTGAAGCTTTCTTT. Translated: CASSVATQGGMNTEAFF.

The chain joins TRBV9 to TRBJ2-1; 9 bases are shared with TRBD2. The ends lost 4 bases at V and 6 bases at J; junction bases unmatched: 5. CDR3 length equals 14 residues. Germline values: CDR1 SGDLS, CDR2 YYNGEE. The CDR3 is CASSPLAGRNEQFF. The DNA for the CDR3 is TGTGCCAGCAGCCCCCTAGCGGGACGCAATGAGCAGTTCTTC.

The rearrangement uses TRBV2 and TRBJ1-1; D perhaps matches TRBD1 (5 bases). Trimming took off 6 bases at V and 5 bases at J, with 13 bases between the two ends. CDR3 length: 13 amino acids. Germline CDR1 SNHLY, CDR2 FYNNEI. CDR3 loop: CASRGRRDTEAFF. CDR3 DNA: TGTGCCAGCAGGGGGCGCAGGGATACTGAAGCTTTCTTT.

This chain joins TRBV5-8 and TRBJ1-6, with D tentatively TRBD1 (6 bases). There are 16 residues in the CDR3. The V end was cut by 3 bases, the J end by 1 base, with 11 bases between. In germline, CDR1 is SGHTS, CDR2 YDEGEE. CDR3 in amino acids: CASSWWTVSYNSPLHF. The DNA of the CDR3 is TGTGCCAGCAGCTGGTGGACAGTATCCTATAATTCACCCCTCCACTTT.

The chain has TRBV18 and TRBJ2-2; D remains unclear. Germline V lookup: CDR1 KGHSH, CDR2 LQKENI. Trimming pared 3 bases from V and 1 base from J, leaving 12 bases between. The CDR3 contains 16 residues. For the CDR3, the DNA is TGTGCCAGCTCACCCATACCCGACAAGAACACCGGGGAGCTGTTTTTT. It codes for CASSPIPDKNTGELFF.

This clone occurred many times. The chain recombines TRBV6-2 or TRBV6-3 with TRBJ2-5, with D perhaps TRBD2 (6 bases). Trimming stripped 2 bases from V and 1 base from J, with 17 bases between. Germline V gene lookup returns CDR1 MNHEY and CDR2 SVGEGT. This CDR3 spans 17 amino acids. The chain's CDR3 is CASSYTTRQRIQETQYF. The DNA of the CDR3 is TGTGCCAGCAGTTACACGACTAGACAGAGGATCCAAGAGACCCAGTACTTC.

This chain joins TRBV7-2 and TRBJ1-1; 9 bases line up with TRBD1. V was pared by 5 bases and J by 0 bases, with 7 bases of the junction left unmatched. The CDR3 contains 16 residues. Germline assignment: CDR1 SGHTA and CDR2 FQGNSA. CDR3 amino acids: CASSPGTGILNTEAFF. The CDR3 DNA follows: TGTGCCAGCAGCCCGGGGACAGGGATATTGAACACTGAAGCTTTCTTT.

The chain links TRBV5-1 to TRBJ1-2; perhaps TRBD1 as D (6 bases). CDR1 and CDR2 (germline): SGHRS, YFSETQ. The V gene lost 0 bases and the J gene lost 6 bases, with 18 bases spanning the gap. The CDR3 consists of 16 residues. CDR3: CASSLARRGPSDGYTF. The CDR3 DNA reads TGCGCCAGCAGCTTGGCCCGGCGGGGGCCGTCGGATGGCTACACCTTC.